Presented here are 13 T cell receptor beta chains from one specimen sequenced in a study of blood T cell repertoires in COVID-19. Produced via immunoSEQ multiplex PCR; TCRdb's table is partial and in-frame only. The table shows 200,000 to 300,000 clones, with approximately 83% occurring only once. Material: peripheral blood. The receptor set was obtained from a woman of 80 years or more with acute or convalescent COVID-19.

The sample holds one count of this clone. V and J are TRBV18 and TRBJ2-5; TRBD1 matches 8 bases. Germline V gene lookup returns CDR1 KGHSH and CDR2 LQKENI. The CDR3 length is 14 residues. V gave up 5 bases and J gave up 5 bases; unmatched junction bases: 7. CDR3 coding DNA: TGTGCCAGCTCAATGCAGGGGGCTCGGGAGACCCAGTACTTC. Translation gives CASSMQGARETQYF.

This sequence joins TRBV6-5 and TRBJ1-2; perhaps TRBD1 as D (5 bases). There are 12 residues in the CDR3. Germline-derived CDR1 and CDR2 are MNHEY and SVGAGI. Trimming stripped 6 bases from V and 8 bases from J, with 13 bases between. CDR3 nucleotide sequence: TGTGCCAGCAGAGACAGCGATCCCGGCTACACCTTC. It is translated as CASRDSDPGYTF.

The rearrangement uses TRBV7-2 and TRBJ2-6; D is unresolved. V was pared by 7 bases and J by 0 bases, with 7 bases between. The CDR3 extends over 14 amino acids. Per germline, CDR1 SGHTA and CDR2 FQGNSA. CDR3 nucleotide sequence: TGTGCCAGCACCCTTCTCTCTGGGGCCAACGTCCTGACTTTC. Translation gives CASTLLSGANVLTF.

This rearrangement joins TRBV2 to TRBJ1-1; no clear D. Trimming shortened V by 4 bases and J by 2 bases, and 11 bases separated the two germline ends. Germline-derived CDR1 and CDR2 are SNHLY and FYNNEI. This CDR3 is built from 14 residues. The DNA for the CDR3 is TGTGCCAGCAGTGTGACAAGAGCCAACACTGAAGCTTTCTTT. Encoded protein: CASSVTRANTEAFF.

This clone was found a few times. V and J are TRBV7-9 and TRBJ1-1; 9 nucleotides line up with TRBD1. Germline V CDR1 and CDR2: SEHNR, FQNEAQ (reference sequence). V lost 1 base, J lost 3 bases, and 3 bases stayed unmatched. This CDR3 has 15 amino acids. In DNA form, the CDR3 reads TGTGCCAGCAGCTTAGGGGGGACAGGGCACACTGAAGCTTTCTTT. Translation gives CASSLGGTGHTEAFF. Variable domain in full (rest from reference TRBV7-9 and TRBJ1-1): DTGVSQNPRHKITKRGQNVTFRCDPISEHNRLYWYRQTLGQGPEFLTYFQNEAQLEKSRLLSDRFSAERPKGSFSTLEIQRTEQGDSAMYLCASSLGGTGHTEAFFGQGTRLTVV.

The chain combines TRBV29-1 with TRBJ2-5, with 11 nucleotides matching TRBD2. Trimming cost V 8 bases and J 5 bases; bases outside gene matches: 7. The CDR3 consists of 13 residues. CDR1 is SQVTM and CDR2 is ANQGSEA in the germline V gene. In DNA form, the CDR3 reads TGCAGCACCGAACCTAGCGGGGGGGAGACCCAGTACTTC. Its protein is CSTEPSGGETQYF.

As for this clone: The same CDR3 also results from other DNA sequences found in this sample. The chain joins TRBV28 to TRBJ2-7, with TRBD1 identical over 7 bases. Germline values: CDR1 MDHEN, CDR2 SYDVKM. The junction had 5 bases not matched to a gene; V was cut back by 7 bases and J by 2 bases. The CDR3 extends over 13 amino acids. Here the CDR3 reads CASTRQGPYEQYF. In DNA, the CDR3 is TGTGCCAGCACTCGACAGGGCCCCTACGAGCAGTACTTC. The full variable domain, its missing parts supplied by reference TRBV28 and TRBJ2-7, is DVKVTQSSRYLVKRTGEKVFLECVQDMDHENMFWYRQDPGLGLRLIYFSYDVKMKEKGDIPEGYSVSREKKERFSLILESASTNQTSMYLCASTRQGPYEQYFGPGTRLTVT.

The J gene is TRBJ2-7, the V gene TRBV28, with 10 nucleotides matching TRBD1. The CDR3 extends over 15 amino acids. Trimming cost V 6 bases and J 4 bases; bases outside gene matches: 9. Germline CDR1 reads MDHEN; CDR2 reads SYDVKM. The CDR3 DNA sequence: TGTGCCAGCAGACACGACAGGGGGCCCCTTTACGAGCAGTACTTC. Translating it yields CASRHDRGPLYEQYF.

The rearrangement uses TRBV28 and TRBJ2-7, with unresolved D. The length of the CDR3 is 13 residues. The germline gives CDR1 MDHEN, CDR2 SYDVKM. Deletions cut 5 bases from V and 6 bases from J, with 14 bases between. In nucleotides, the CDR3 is TGTGCCAGCAGTCAGCCGTCGACATTCGAGCAGTACTTC. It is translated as CASSQPSTFEQYF.

CDR3 nucleotides: TGTGCCAGCAGTGAAGCGCCAGGGGTGGGAAAACTGTTTTTT. Protein sequence: CASSEAPGVGKLFF. V usage is TRBV6-1 and J usage is TRBJ1-4; perhaps TRBD1 as D (6 bases). The V gene's germline CDR1 is MNHNS and CDR2 SASEGT. Between the trimmed V and J ends, which lost 0 bases and 10 bases, there was a span of 12 bases. CDR3 length equals 14 residues.

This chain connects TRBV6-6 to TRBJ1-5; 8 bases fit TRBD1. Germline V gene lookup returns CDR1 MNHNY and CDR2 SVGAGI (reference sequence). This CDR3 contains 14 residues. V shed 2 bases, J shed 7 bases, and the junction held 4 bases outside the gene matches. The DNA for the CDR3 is TGTGCCAGCAGTTACCGACAGGGGTTCCAGCCCCAGCATTTT. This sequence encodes CASSYRQGFQPQHF.

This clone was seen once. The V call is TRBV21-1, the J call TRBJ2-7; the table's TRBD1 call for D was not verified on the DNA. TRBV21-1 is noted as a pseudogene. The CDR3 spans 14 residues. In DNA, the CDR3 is TGTGCCAGCAGCAAAAGAGACAGGGCCTACGAGCAGTACTTC. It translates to CASSKRDRAYEQYF.

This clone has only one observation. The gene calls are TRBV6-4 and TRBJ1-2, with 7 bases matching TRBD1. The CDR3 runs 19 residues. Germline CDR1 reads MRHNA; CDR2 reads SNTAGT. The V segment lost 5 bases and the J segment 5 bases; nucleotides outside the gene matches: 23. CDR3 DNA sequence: TGTGCCAGCAGTTCGACGTGGACGGGACAGCCTCCCCGGGGTTATGGCTACACCTTC. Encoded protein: CASSSTWTGQPPRGYGYTF.